This is a list of T cell receptor beta chains from one sample in a study of identical twins. TCRdb used MiXCR to reprocess the 5' RACE reads, holding one entry per CDR3 protein. The data show fewer than 500,000 distinct CDR3 sequences, around an eighth seen once. The same specimen was also included in a second study, on yellow fever vaccine responses in identical twins.

The sample consisted of CD4+ T cells sorted from blood. The receptors here all came from a woman younger than 35 in good health. Each CDR3 is given with its conserved first and last residue. Fields, in order: D gene, J gene, V gene, clone size, CDR3 DNA, CDR3 protein. D genes are given only for firm matches. Part of the rows lack a size; the others show once, few, many or a class for expanded clones.

>-|TRBJ2-3|TRBV5-1|many
TGCGCCAGCCGGCCCCTCCCAAGTTCAGATACGCAGTATTTT
CASRPLPSSDTQYF
>-|TRBJ2-7|TRBV5-1|-
TGCGCCAGCAGCTTGGGGACAGAGGAGCAGTACTTC
CASSLGTEEQYF
>TRBD2|TRBJ2-1|TRBV27|-
TGTGCCAGCAGTTTATCCCGGACTAGGCCCTACAATGAGCAGTTCTTC
CASSLSRTRPYNEQFF
>TRBD2|TRBJ2-3|TRBV5-1|many
TGCGCCAGCAGCTTGGGCGGGAGTCAGACAGATACGCAGTATTTT
CASSLGGSQTDTQYF
>-|TRBJ2-7|TRBV2|-
TGTGCCAGCAGCCTCGAGCAGTACTTC
CASSLEQYF
>-|TRBJ1-1|TRBV6-2/TRBV6-3|few
TGTGCCAGCCAAGTACAGGGAAGGGCTGTTGGTACTGAAGCTTTCTTT
CASQVQGRAVGTEAFF
>-|TRBJ2-7|TRBV28|few
TGTGCCAGCAGTGAGGGACCAACACTCGGCTCCTACGAGCAGTACTTC
CASSEGPTLGSYEQYF
>-|TRBJ2-7|TRBV7-9|few
TGTGCCAGCAGCTTAGGAGGGGGGGCCCCCCACGAGCAGTACTTC
CASSLGGGAPHEQYF
>TRBD1|TRBJ1-4|TRBV28|-
TGTGCCAGCAGGGGACAGGGAGATTATGAAAAACTGTTTTTT
CASRGQGDYEKLFF
>-|TRBJ2-4|TRBV19|few
TGTGCCAGTAGTATAGATCAAGACAGTCCGCGAGGCTTC
CASSIDQDSPRGF
>TRBD1|TRBJ1-2|TRBV7-9|many
TGTGCCAGCACCCCGGACAGGGAGAACTATGGCTACACCTTC
CASTPDRENYGYTF
>TRBD2|TRBJ2-2|TRBV7-8|few
TGTGCCAGCACCCAGGAGGGTCGGACTAGCTATTCCACCGGGGAGCTGTTTTTT
CASTQEGRTSYSTGELFF
>TRBD1|TRBJ1-2|TRBV12-3/TRBV12-4|many
TGTGCCAGCAGCCACAGGGGGAGGAACTATGGCTACACCTTC
CASSHRGRNYGYTF
>-|TRBJ2-1|TRBV3-1|few
TGTGCCAGCAGCCCGACGAGGGGCGGGGAGCAGTTCTTC
CASSPTRGGEQFF
>-|TRBJ2-5|TRBV15|few
TGTGCCACCAGCAGAGGGGGGCCAAAAGAGACCCAGTACTTC
CATSRGGPKETQYF